Presented here are 3 T cell receptor beta chains from one specimen sequenced in a study of blood T cell repertoires in COVID-19. The table came from immunoSEQ multiplex PCR; TCRdb's copy has only in-frame clones and leaves some out. This table holds 25,000 to 30,000 clones, 65% to 90% found once. Sequenced material: peripheral blood. The origin of the receptors is a human donor in a cohort sampled during active COVID-19.

V is TRBV2 and J is TRBJ2-1; 10 bases are shared with TRBD2. Losses at the gene ends were 7 bases for V and 7 bases for J; bases not matched to a gene: 7. Germline V gene lookup returns CDR1 SNHLY and CDR2 FYNNEI. The CDR3 length is 14 residues. The CDR3 region has the DNA TGTGCCAGCAAACTCAGCGGGAGGGAGAATGAGCAGTTCTTC. As protein: CASKLSGRENEQFF.

This chain uses TRBV19 with TRBJ1-1; TRBD1 matches 9 bases. The CDR3 has 14 amino acids. From germline, CDR1 is LNHDA and CDR2 SQIVND (reference sequence). V dropped 3 bases and J dropped 7; count of bases not matched to a gene: 6. The CDR3 region has the DNA TGTGCCAGTAGTATTTTACAGGGGGCCGGTGAAGCTTTCTTT. Its protein is CASSILQGAGEAFF.

The chain uses TRBV5-1 and TRBJ2-3, with 7 nucleotides matching TRBD1. V shed 6 bases, J shed 4 bases, and the junction held 8 bases outside the gene matches. Germline lookup yields CDR1 SGHRS and CDR2 YFSETQ. This CDR3 has 14 residues. CDR3 sequence reads: CASKDRAGSDTQYF. The CDR3, as DNA: TGCGCCAGCAAAGACAGGGCGGGTTCAGATACGCAGTATTTT.